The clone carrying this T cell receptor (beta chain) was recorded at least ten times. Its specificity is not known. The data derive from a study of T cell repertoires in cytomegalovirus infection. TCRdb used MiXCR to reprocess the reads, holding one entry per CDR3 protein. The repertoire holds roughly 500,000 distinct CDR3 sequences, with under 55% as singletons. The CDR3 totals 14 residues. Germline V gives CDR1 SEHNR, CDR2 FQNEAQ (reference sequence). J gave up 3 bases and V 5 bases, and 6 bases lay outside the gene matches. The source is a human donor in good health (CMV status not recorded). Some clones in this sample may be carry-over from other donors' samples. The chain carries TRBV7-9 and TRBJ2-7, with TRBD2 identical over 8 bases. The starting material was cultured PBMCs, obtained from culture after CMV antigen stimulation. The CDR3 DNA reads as TGTGCCAGCAGCCCCTACGCGGGGGGCTACGAGCAGTACTTC. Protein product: CASSPYAGGYEQYF.